This is a list of T cell receptor beta chains from one sample in a study of T cell responses to AZD1222 COVID-19 vaccine. Measured with immunoSEQ multiplex PCR; TCRdb has only the in-frame clones, and not every one. The profile shows under 150,000 clones, nearly 90% of them singletons. This specimen was peripheral blood, taken 28 days after the second AZD1222 dose. The receptors originated from an adult who received the AZD1222 COVID-19 vaccine. Both conserved end residues are part of each CDR3. D genes are given only for firm matches. The size field is filled for only some rows; it gives once, few, many or a size class.

size: -
J: TRBJ1-1
D: -
V: TRBV7-8
CDR3: CASSWTENTEAFF
DNA: TGTGCCAGCAGCTGGACGGAGAACACTGAAGCTTTCTTT

size: -
J: TRBJ2-5
D: -
V: TRBV3-1/TRBV3-2
CDR3: CASSAGRGVGETQYF
DNA: TGTGCCAGCAGCGCGGGAAGGGGGGTCGGGGAGACCCAGTACTTC

size: -
J: TRBJ2-5
D: -
V: TRBV7-6
CDR3: CASSLGALTGIHETQYF
DNA: TGTGCCAGCAGCTTAGGTGCCCTTACAGGGATTCATGAGACCCAGTACTTC

size: -
J: TRBJ2-1
D: TRBD2
V: TRBV11-3
CDR3: CASSSSSGTYNEQFF
DNA: TGTGCCAGCAGCTCGAGTAGCGGGACCTACAATGAGCAGTTCTTC

size: -
J: TRBJ1-2
D: -
V: TRBV27
CDR3: CASSAGRTYGYTF
DNA: TGTGCCAGCAGTGCCGGGAGAACCTATGGCTACACCTTC

size: -
J: TRBJ2-7
D: -
V: TRBV1
CDR3: CTSSHFPGTASSYEQYF
DNA: TGCACCAGCAGCCATTTCCCCGGGACTGCGAGCTCCTACGAGCAGTACTTC

size: -
J: TRBJ2-1
D: TRBD1
V: TRBV7-2
CDR3: CASSLRDRGLNEQFF
DNA: TGTGCCAGCAGCCTACGGGACAGGGGGTTAAATGAGCAGTTCTTC

size: few
J: TRBJ1-4
D: TRBD1
V: TRBV9
CDR3: CASSVGQGAEKLFF
DNA: TGTGCCAGCAGCGTAGGACAGGGGGCTGAAAAACTGTTTTTT

size: -
J: TRBJ2-5
D: -
V: TRBV5-8
CDR3: CASSWGTGPPQETQYF
DNA: TGTGCCAGCAGCTGGGGGACGGGGCCTCCCCAAGAGACCCAGTACTTC

size: -
J: TRBJ1-3
D: -
V: TRBV6-5
CDR3: CASRGGATSGNTIYF
DNA: TGTGCCAGCAGGGGAGGGGCCACCTCTGGAAACACCATATATTTT

size: -
J: TRBJ1-5
D: TRBD1
V: TRBV19
CDR3: CASSIEGGQPQHF
DNA: TGTGCCAGTAGTATAGAAGGGGGCCAGCCCCAGCATTTT

size: few
J: TRBJ1-1
D: -
V: TRBV6-5
CDR3: CASTSRMGLAEAFF
DNA: TGTGCCAGCACTTCACGGATGGGGCTGGCTGAAGCTTTCTTT

size: -
J: TRBJ1-3
D: -
V: TRBV10-3
CDR3: CAISHSQTGNTIYF
DNA: TGTGCCATCAGTCACTCACAAACTGGAAACACCATATATTTT

size: -
J: TRBJ2-7
D: -
V: TRBV4-1
CDR3: CASSQFLQGSEQYF
DNA: TGCGCCAGCAGCCAATTTCTCCAGGGGAGCGAGCAGTACTTC

size: -
J: TRBJ1-5
D: -
V: TRBV6-5
CDR3: CASSYSGPTATQPQHF
DNA: TGTGCCAGCAGTTACTCGGGACCCACAGCCACTCAGCCCCAGCATTTT

size: -
J: TRBJ2-1
D: -
V: TRBV5-1
CDR3: CASSFTYNEQFF
DNA: TGCGCCAGCAGCTTTACGTACAATGAGCAGTTCTTC

size: -
J: TRBJ1-5
D: -
V: TRBV5-5
CDR3: CASSPWVGVNQPQHF
DNA: TGTGCCAGCAGCCCGTGGGTCGGGGTCAATCAGCCCCAGCATTTT

size: -
J: TRBJ2-3
D: TRBD2
V: TRBV29-1
CDR3: CSVGGLLAGVGDTQYF
DNA: TGCAGCGTTGGGGGCTTACTAGCGGGAGTGGGGGATACGCAGTATTTT

size: once
J: TRBJ1-1
D: TRBD1
V: TRBV7-9
CDR3: CASRQGVRNTEAFF
DNA: TGTGCCAGCAGACAGGGGGTAAGGAACACTGAAGCTTTCTTT

size: -
J: TRBJ1-4
D: -
V: TRBV2
CDR3: CASITTPPREKLFF
DNA: TGTGCCAGCATTACAACTCCCCCGCGGGAAAAACTGTTTTTT

size: -
J: TRBJ2-1
D: -
V: TRBV5-8
CDR3: CASSQVGGSYNEQFF
DNA: TGTGCCAGCAGCCAGGTGGGGGGCTCCTACAATGAGCAGTTCTTC

size: -
J: TRBJ1-5
D: -
V: TRBV12-3/TRBV12-4
CDR3: CASSLHSNQPQHF
DNA: TGTGCCAGCAGTTTGCACAGCAATCAGCCCCAGCATTTT

size: -
J: TRBJ2-5
D: -
V: TRBV12-3/TRBV12-4
CDR3: CASSLQVWETQYF
DNA: TGTGCCAGCAGTTTACAGGTGTGGGAGACCCAGTACTTC

size: -
J: TRBJ1-2
D: -
V: TRBV5-4
CDR3: CASSLAAGSKMGYTF
DNA: TGTGCCAGCAGCTTGGCGGCAGGTTCCAAGATGGGCTACACCTTC

size: -
J: TRBJ2-5
D: -
V: TRBV4-3
CDR3: CASSVDRTQETQYF
DNA: TGCGCCAGCAGCGTAGACAGAACACAAGAGACCCAGTACTTC

size: -
J: TRBJ2-1
D: -
V: TRBV7-9
CDR3: CASSSRGSSYNEQFF
DNA: TGTGCCAGCAGCTCTAGGGGGAGCTCCTACAATGAGCAGTTCTTC